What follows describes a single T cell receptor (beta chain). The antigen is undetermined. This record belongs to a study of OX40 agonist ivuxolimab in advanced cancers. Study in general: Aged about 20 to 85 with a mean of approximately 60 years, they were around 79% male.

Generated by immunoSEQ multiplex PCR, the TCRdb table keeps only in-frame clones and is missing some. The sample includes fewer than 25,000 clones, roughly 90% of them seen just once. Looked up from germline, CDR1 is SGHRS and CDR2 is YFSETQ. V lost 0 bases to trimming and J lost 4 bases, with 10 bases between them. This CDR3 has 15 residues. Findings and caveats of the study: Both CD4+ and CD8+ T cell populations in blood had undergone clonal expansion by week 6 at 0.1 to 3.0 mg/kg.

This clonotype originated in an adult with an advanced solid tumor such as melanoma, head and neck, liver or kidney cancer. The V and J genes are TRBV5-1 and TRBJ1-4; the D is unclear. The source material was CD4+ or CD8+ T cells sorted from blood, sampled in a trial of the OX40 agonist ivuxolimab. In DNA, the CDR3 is TGCGCCAGCAGCTTGGTTCCTAGGGATAATGAAAAACTGTTTTTT. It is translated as CASSLVPRDNEKLFF. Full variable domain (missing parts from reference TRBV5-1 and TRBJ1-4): KAGVTQTPRYLIKTRGQQVTLSCSPISGHRSVSWYQQTPGQGLQFLFEYFSETQRNKGNFPGRFSGRQFSNSRSEMNVSTLELGDSALYLCASSLVPRDNEKLFFGSGTQLSVL.